This record concerns one T cell receptor (beta chain) sequence. The sample originates from a study of blood T cell repertoires in COVID-19. The CDR3 length is 13 residues. Trimming took 4 bases from V and 1 from J, leaving 6 bases between them. Germline V CDR1 and CDR2: KGHDR, SFDVKD. In the original workflow: Nucleated cell counts were estimated from reference gene primer amplification. Libraries were prepared by immunoSEQ multiplex PCR; TCRdb keeps only in-frame clonotypes and omits some of them. The V and J calls and clone size are taken from that table; D and trimming were inferred from the DNA. The repertoire holds 300,000 to 350,000 clones, with roughly 87% as singletons.

The V gene is TRBV24-1, the J gene TRBJ2-5, with D unclear. This sequence was found in a man aged 25-45 years with COVID-19, enrolled during active disease. Source material: peripheral blood. The CDR3 sequence: CATSDALQETQYF. The DNA of the CDR3 is TGTGCCACCAGTGACGCACTCCAAGAGACCCAGTACTTC.